This TCR beta chain was retrieved from a study of PD-L1 blockade in urothelial cancer. Study information: In the patient group, about 90% of the roughly 29 were males with bladder-origin urothelial cancer.

Urothelial carcinoma affected the patients, and it was locally advanced or metastatic. The study collected 1 to 8 samples per patient, pretreatment and on-treatment. Synthetic TCR analog templates were spiked into all PCRs individually. Only in-frame clones appear in the TCRdb table, and some are missing; sequencing was by immunoSEQ multiplex PCR. The sample shows 50,000 to 60,000 clones, over 75% of them seen only once. The ends were cut back, 6 bases at V and 0 bases at J, with 5 bases in the middle. Germline V CDR1 and CDR2: WSHSY, SAAADI. The CDR3 runs 12 residues. The TCR originated in a man aged 35 to 55 with urothelial cancer. The starting material was PBMCs, obtained around atezolizumab (anti-PD-L1) treatment. The chain is built from TRBV10-2 and TRBJ1-1, with D unresolved. CDR3 amino acids: CASRALNTEAFF. DNA of the CDR3: TGCGCCAGCAGGGCCTTGAACACTGAAGCTTTCTTT.